A selection of T cell receptor beta chains follows, all from one sample in a study of radiation and T cells in renal cell carcinoma. Measured with immunoSEQ multiplex PCR; TCRdb has only the in-frame clones, and not every one. Altogether some 150,000 clones are present, around 90% being singletons, with the ten largest covering roughly 13%. Sequenced here: blood, sampled from a patient whose treatment included radiotherapy and nephrectomy. All receptors derive from a woman in her fifties or sixties with renal cell carcinoma. CDR3s include the opening cysteine and the closing phenylalanine or tryptophan. Each record gives: V gene, D gene, J gene, clone size, CDR3 DNA, CDR3 protein. D genes are given only for firm matches. The size entry is marked missing in some rows and otherwise reads once, few, many or a size class.

TRBV2,TRBD1,TRBJ1-4,NA,TGTGCCAGCAACCGGGACAGACTCGCAACTAATGAAAAACTGTTTTTT,CASNRDRLATNEKLFF
TRBV6-5,NA,TRBJ1-5,NA,TGTGCCAGCAAAACCCACGGGAGCAATCAGCCCCAGCATTTT,CASKTHGSNQPQHF
TRBV21-1,NA,TRBJ1-1,once,TGTGCCAGCAGCAAAGACGGGAATCAGGCTTTCTTT,CASSKDGNQAFF
TRBV19,TRBD1,TRBJ1-4,NA,TGTGCCAGTAGTATAGGACAGGGACGTCGTTTAGGGGAAAAACTGTTTTTT,CASSIGQGRRLGEKLFF
TRBV5-6,TRBD1,TRBJ1-2,NA,TGTGCCAGCAGGAACAGGGGGCTAGTAGGCTACACCTTC,CASRNRGLVGYTF
TRBV6-1,NA,TRBJ1-1,NA,TGTGCCAGCAGTGACGTAGCCATTCCGAACACTGAAGCTTTCTTT,CASSDVAIPNTEAFF
TRBV18,TRBD1,TRBJ2-7,NA,TGTGCCAGCTCGCCCGGACAGGGGGTCTACGAGCAGTACTTC,CASSPGQGVYEQYF
TRBV7-2,TRBD2,TRBJ2-3,NA,TGTGCCAGCAGCACCGGACTAGCCGGAGATACGCAGTATTTT,CASSTGLAGDTQYF
TRBV7-7,NA,TRBJ2-2,NA,TGTGCTAGCAGCTTGCAGACCGCGAACACCGGGGAGCTGTTTTTT,CASSLQTANTGELFF
TRBV14,NA,TRBJ2-1,NA,TGTGCCAGCAGCCAAGAGAAAGCCCTACTAAACAATGAGCAGTTCTTC,CASSQEKALLNNEQFF
TRBV7-2,NA,TRBJ1-6,NA,TGTGCCAGCAGCTTACGGAAAACAGCCTATAATTCACCCCTCCACTTT,CASSLRKTAYNSPLHF
TRBV19,NA,TRBJ2-2,NA,TGTGCCAGTAGTATTTGGGGGACCCTCACCGGGGAGCTGTTTTTT,CASSIWGTLTGELFF
TRBV18,NA,TRBJ2-2,NA,TGTGCCAGCTCACCTGTTTGGGAAACCGGGGAGCTGTTTTTT,CASSPVWETGELFF
TRBV11-2,NA,TRBJ1-6,NA,TGTGCCAGCAGCCAGGTTAATTCACCCCTCCACTTT,CASSQVNSPLHF
TRBV6-5,TRBD1,TRBJ1-2,NA,TGTGCCAGCAGTTACTCGAAGACAGGGAGAGGGTATGGCTACACCTTC,CASSYSKTGRGYGYTF
TRBV2,TRBD1,TRBJ1-2,NA,TGTGCCAGCAGTGAAGCGACAGGGACCCTGAATGGCTACACCTTC,CASSEATGTLNGYTF
TRBV4-2,NA,TRBJ2-3,NA,TGTGCCAGCAGCCATGACTCGAGCACAGATACGCAGTATTTT,CASSHDSSTDTQYF
TRBV11-1,NA,TRBJ2-7,NA,TGTGCCAGCAGCTTACAGTCCTACGAGCAGTACTTC,CASSLQSYEQYF